These 28 T cell receptor beta chains originate from one sample sequenced in a study of blood T cell repertoires in COVID-19. Profiling relied on immunoSEQ multiplex PCR, and the TCRdb table lists in-frame clones only, not all of them. Counted here are roughly 30,000 clones, 88% occurring once; the ten biggest clones make up around 6.2%. Sequencing was carried out using peripheral blood. These receptors originate from a human donor in a cohort sampled during active COVID-19.

This clone rates as large. The chain uses TRBV13 and TRBJ2-1; TRBD2 matches 7 bases. This CDR3 region has 12 residues. V trimming: 5 bases; J trimming: 7 bases; junction bases outside the gene matches: 2. Germline CDR1 is PRHDT and CDR2 is FYEKMQ (reference sequence). The CDR3 nucleotides are TGTGCCAGCAGCACTAGCGTTAATGAGCAGTTCTTC. Protein product: CASSTSVNEQFF. Filled out from reference TRBV13 and TRBJ2-1, the complete variable domain reads AAGVIQSPRHLIKEKRETATLKCYPIPRHDTVYWYQQGPGQDPQFLISFYEKMQSDKGSIPDRFSAQQFSDYHSELNMSSLELGDSALYFCASSTSVNEQFFGPGTRLTVL.

CDR3: CASSLWTSGSDTQYF. CDR3 DNA sequence: TGTGCCAGCAGCTTGTGGACTAGTGGTTCAGATACGCAGTATTTT. J is TRBJ2-3 and V is TRBV5-6, with 7 bases identical to TRBD2. Germline V lookup: CDR1 SGHDT, CDR2 YYEEEE. The J segment lost 4 bases and the V segment lost 1 base, leaving 6 bases of the junction unmatched. CDR3 length equals 15 residues.

The CDR3: CASSDRGTGTQETQYF. CDR3 bases: TGTGCCAGCAGTGATCGTGGGACAGGGACTCAAGAGACCCAGTACTTC. V and J are TRBV5-8 and TRBJ2-5; 9 nucleotides agree with TRBD1. The CDR3 has 16 residues. J lost 2 bases, V lost 5 bases, and 10 bases had no gene match. CDR1 SGHTS and CDR2 YDEGEE come from the germline V gene. Full variable domain (remainder filled in from reference TRBV5-8 and TRBJ2-5): EAGVTQSPTHLIKTRGQQATLRCSPISGHTSVYWYQQALGLGLQFLLWYDEGEERNRGNFPPRFSGRQFPNYSSELNVNALELEDSALYLCASSDRGTGTQETQYFGPGTRLLVL.

V and J are TRBV6-4 and TRBJ2-1; 13 bases agree with TRBD2. V was clipped by 4 bases and J by 9 bases; unmatched bases: 6. Germline values: CDR1 MRHNA, CDR2 SNTAGT. The CDR3 has 15 residues. The DNA of the CDR3 is TGTGCCAGCAGTGCGACTAGCGGGGGGTTCGTTGAGCAGTTCTTC. Its translation: CASSATSGGFVEQFF.

CDR3 nucleotide sequence: TGTGCCTGGACGAGACAGGGGTTCCACGAGCAGTACTTC. Its translation: CAWTRQGFHEQYF. The chain employs TRBV30 and TRBJ2-7; TRBD1 matches at 8 bases. V dropped 4 bases and J dropped 5; count of bases not matched to a gene: 7. The length of the CDR3 is 13 residues. CDR1 and CDR2 (germline): GTSNPN, SVGIG (reference sequence).

This chain links TRBV5-6 with TRBJ2-7; D uncertain. Germline V gene data show CDR1 as SGHDT and CDR2 as YYEEEE. This CDR3 comprises 16 residues. V lost 0 bases and J lost 2, with 15 bases in between. In nucleotides, the CDR3 is TGTGCCAGCAGCTTGGGGCAGCTTCCTACAGCCTACGAGCAGTACTTC. Translating it yields CASSLGQLPTAYEQYF.

In its sample, this clone was seen once. The V and J genes are TRBV27 and TRBJ2-5, with D possibly TRBD2 on 6 matching bases. The germline V and J ends were trimmed by 5 bases and 5 bases, with 9 bases remaining between them. The germline V gene has CDR1 MNHEY and CDR2 SMNVEV (reference sequence). The CDR3 has 12 residues. As DNA, the CDR3 is TGTGCCAGCAGTCCCAGCGGGGAGACCCAGTACTTC. Amino acid sequence: CASSPSGETQYF.

CDR3 amino acids: CASSQEGTTSNEKLFF. The DNA of the CDR3 is TGTGCCAGCAGCCAAGAGGGGACAACTTCAAATGAAAAACTGTTTTTT. The chain couples TRBV14 to TRBJ1-4; perhaps TRBD1 as D (6 bases). Trimming took 0 bases from V and 5 from J, leaving 13 bases between them. Germline CDR1 and CDR2: SGHDN and FVKESK. This CDR3 has 16 residues.

This sequence joins TRBV9 and TRBJ1-2; the match to TRBD1 covers 8 bases. J gave up 7 bases and V 3 bases, and 2 bases lay outside the gene matches. The germline CDR1 and CDR2 sequences are SGDLS and YYNGEE. The CDR3 loop spans 12 amino acids. Written as DNA, the CDR3 is TGTGCCAGCAGCGCGACAGGGGCTGGCTACACCTTC. As protein: CASSATGAGYTF.

The chain links TRBV24-1 to TRBJ2-1; 8 bases agree with TRBD1. The germline V gene encodes CDR1 KGHDR and CDR2 SFDVKD. The J segment lost 5 bases and the V segment lost 3 bases, leaving 11 bases of the junction unmatched. CDR3 size: 17 residues. This CDR3 is CATSDPLDRGFNNEQFF. For the CDR3, the DNA is TGTGCCACCAGTGATCCACTAGACAGGGGTTTTAACAATGAGCAGTTCTTC.

J is TRBJ1-2 and V is TRBV27; 7 bases agree with TRBD1. This CDR3 region has 13 residues. V shed 3 bases, J shed 4 bases, and the junction held 2 bases outside the gene matches. CDR1 MNHEY and CDR2 SMNVEV come from the germline V gene (reference sequence). CDR3: CASSFSGGYGYTF. The DNA of the CDR3 is TGTGCCAGCAGTTTCTCAGGGGGCTATGGCTACACCTTC.

This sequence joins TRBV7-9 and TRBJ1-2; TRBD1 matches 10 bases. This CDR3 has 12 amino acids. CDR1 and CDR2 from the germline V gene are SEHNR and FQNEAQ (reference sequence). J was trimmed by 6 bases and V by 8 bases; bases with no gene match: 3. This CDR3 reads CASVGQGNGYTF. The CDR3 DNA is TGTGCCAGCGTGGGACAGGGGAATGGCTACACCTTC.

The chain couples TRBV5-4 to TRBJ2-5; D might be TRBD2 (5 bases). V was shortened by 4 bases and J by 1 base, with 17 bases between the two germline ends. CDR3 size: 16 residues. The germline V gene encodes CDR1 SGHNT and CDR2 YYREEE (reference sequence). CDR3 in amino acids: CASSMGAARTQETQYF. Written as DNA, the CDR3 is TGTGCCAGCAGCATGGGAGCGGCCCGGACCCAAGAGACCCAGTACTTC. Together with reference TRBV5-4 and TRBJ2-5, the CDR3 gives the full variable domain: ETGVTQSPTHLIKTRGQQVTLRCSSQSGHNTVSWYQQALGQGPQFIFQYYREEENGRGNFPPRFSGLQFPNYSSELNVNALELDDSALYLCASSMGAARTQETQYFGPGTRLLVL.

In this sample, this clone turned up a few times. The chain is built from TRBV7-2 and TRBJ1-1; D not resolved. This CDR3 region has 14 residues. Between the trimmed V and J ends, which lost 5 bases and 4 bases, there was a span of 14 bases. Per germline, CDR1 SGHTA and CDR2 FQGNSA. This CDR3 is CASSPEPSITEAFF. The CDR3 DNA reads TGTGCCAGCAGCCCAGAACCTTCGATCACTGAAGCTTTCTTT.

This clone was found a few times. The J gene is TRBJ1-5, the V gene TRBV2; D remains ambiguous. V lost 4 bases, J lost 6 bases, and 10 bases lay in between. This CDR3 is built from 13 residues. Germline V gives CDR1 SNHLY, CDR2 FYNNEI. For the CDR3, the DNA is TGTGCCAGCAGTGTAGGAGGGAGTCAGCCCCAGCATTTT. Amino acids: CASSVGGSQPQHF.

The chain has TRBV10-1 and TRBJ1-1; no definite D call. Germline-derived CDR1 and CDR2 are WNHNN and SYGVQD (reference sequence). Trimming stripped 7 bases from V and 1 base from J, with 10 bases between. This CDR3 is built from 13 residues. CDR3 coding DNA: TGCGCCAGCACCGTCGGGGAGAACACTGAAGCTTTCTTT. It specifies CASTVGENTEAFF.

The chain uses TRBV5-1 and TRBJ2-5; TRBD2 matches 13 bases. V lost 3 bases to trimming and J lost 5 bases; unmatched junction nucleotides: 4. Germline V lookup: CDR1 SGHRS, CDR2 YFSETQ. This CDR3 region has 15 residues. The CDR3: CASSSTSGGRETQYF. The CDR3 nucleotides read TGCGCCAGCAGCTCGACTAGCGGGGGGCGGGAGACCCAGTACTTC.

The V gene is TRBV2, the J gene TRBJ2-3; 10 bases are shared with TRBD2. This CDR3 has 15 amino acids. The germline CDR1 and CDR2 sequences are SNHLY and FYNNEI. The V and J ends lost 8 bases and 2 bases, in that order; junction bases with no gene match: 7. CDR3 sequence: CASVASGGHTDTQYF. CDR3 nucleotide sequence: TGTGCCAGCGTGGCTAGCGGGGGACACACAGATACGCAGTATTTT.

V gene TRBV24-1 combines with J gene TRBJ2-5, with TRBD2 identical over 10 bases. The V and J ends lost 2 bases and 5 bases, in that order; junction bases with no gene match: 7. Looked up from germline, CDR1 is KGHDR and CDR2 is SFDVKD. The CDR3 runs to 16 residues. The CDR3 loop is CATSDSIAGGGETQYF. The CDR3 bases are TGTGCCACCAGTGATTCCATAGCGGGGGGCGGGGAGACCCAGTACTTC.

The CDR3, as DNA: TGTGCCAGCAGTCGGGGACAGGGGGTAGGAGATACTGAAGCTTTCTTT. It encodes CASSRGQGVGDTEAFF. The chain links TRBV27 to TRBJ1-1, with 11 positions matching TRBD1. Germline CDR1 reads MNHEY; CDR2 reads SMNVEV (reference sequence). There are 16 residues in the CDR3. J was trimmed by 5 bases and V by 5 bases; bases with no gene match: 10.

Sample share makes this clone medium-sized. The chain recombines TRBV9 with TRBJ2-2, with TRBD1 identical over 7 bases. CDR3 length equals 14 residues. From germline, CDR1 is SGDLS and CDR2 YYNGEE. Trimming removed 7 bases from V and 2 bases from J; junction bases left unmatched: 5. CDR3: CASRAGGNTGELFF. The CDR3 DNA follows: TGTGCCAGCCGGGCAGGGGGAAACACCGGGGAGCTGTTTTTT.

This clone is large. This chain connects TRBV27 to TRBJ2-7; D is possibly TRBD1 (5 bases). The CDR3 extends over 14 amino acids. Trimming removed 2 bases from V and 5 bases from J, with 13 bases in between. CDR1 and CDR2 (germline): MNHEY, SMNVEV (reference sequence). The CDR3 spells CASSLRSGSDEQYF. The CDR3 DNA follows: TGTGCCAGCAGTTTAAGATCAGGGTCAGACGAGCAGTACTTC.

The J gene is TRBJ2-5, the V gene TRBV9; the match to TRBD2 covers 12 bases. CDR1 is SGDLS and CDR2 is YYNGEE in the germline V gene. The junction had 14 bases not matched to a gene; V was cut back by 3 bases and J by 5 bases. The length of the CDR3 is 18 residues. The CDR3 loop reads CASSGNKLAGGPWETQYF. The CDR3 DNA reads as TGTGCCAGCAGCGGAAATAAGCTAGCGGGGGGGCCGTGGGAGACCCAGTACTTC. Complete variable domain (other parts from reference TRBV9 and TRBJ2-5): DSGVTQTPKHLITATGQRVTLRCSPRSGDLSVYWYQQSLDQGLQFLIQYYNGEERAKGNILERFSAQQFPDLHSELNLSSLELGDSALYFCASSGNKLAGGPWETQYFGPGTRLLVL.

The rearrangement joins TRBV24-1 to TRBJ2-3; 8 positions match TRBD2. Germline-derived CDR1 and CDR2 are KGHDR and SFDVKD. CDR3 size: 16 residues. Losses at the gene ends were 3 bases for V and 3 bases for J; bases not matched to a gene: 7. The CDR3 loop reads CATSDPGGPKTDTQYF. The CDR3 DNA sequence: TGTGCCACCAGTGATCCGGGGGGGCCGAAGACAGATACGCAGTATTTT.

J is TRBJ2-2 and V is TRBV10-1; 12 bases fit TRBD1. The trim removed 4 bases at V and 4 bases at J, leaving 1 base unmatched. CDR3 length: 15 residues. Germline V gives CDR1 WNHNN, CDR2 SYGVQD (reference sequence). The CDR3 reads CASSGDRGPTGELFF. Written as DNA, the CDR3 is TGCGCCAGCAGTGGGGACAGGGGGCCCACCGGGGAGCTGTTTTTT.

Comment on this clone: The junction does not match germline at one end; this may be a read error. This rearrangement joins TRBV24-1 to TRBJ2-5; 7 bases align to TRBD2. Germline lookup yields CDR1 KGHDR and CDR2 SFDVKD. The CDR3 has 16 residues. For the CDR3, the DNA is TGTGCCACCAGTGAGGGCCTACTAGCGCTGCAAGAGGCCCAGTACTTC. It specifies CATSEGLLALQEAQYF.

V usage is TRBV7-9 and J usage is TRBJ2-7; 9 bases map to TRBD1. Germline CDR1 and CDR2: SEHNR and FQNEAQ (reference sequence). Losses at the gene ends were 5 bases for V and 4 bases for J; bases not matched to a gene: 9. The CDR3 length is 15 residues. The CDR3 nucleotides read TGTGCCAGCAGCCCTCCCAGGGACAGGGCTTACGAGCAGTACTTC. It encodes CASSPPRDRAYEQYF.

This clone was detected a few times. The chain is built from TRBV6-6 and TRBJ1-3; 8 positions match TRBD1. The CDR3 covers 15 residues. Germline assignment: CDR1 MNHNY and CDR2 SVGAGI (reference sequence). Losses at the gene ends were 8 bases for V and 0 bases for J; bases not matched to a gene: 6. DNA of the CDR3: TGTGCCAGCCTGGGACAGGACCTCTCTGGAAACACCATATATTTT. Its translation is CASLGQDLSGNTIYF.